This is a list of T cell receptor beta chains from one sample in a study of shared clonotypes between healthy human individuals. Generated by immunoSEQ multiplex PCR, the TCRdb table keeps only in-frame clones and is missing some. The sample contains fewer than 200,000 clones, approximately 92% of which appear only once. Sequencing used naive CD4+ T cells sorted from blood. These receptors originate from a woman between 25 and 40 years old in good health. The CDR3 runs from the conserved cysteine through the conserved F or W. The D gene is left open where the match is weak. Clone sizes are given selectively: once, few, many, or a class where the clone is expanded.

TGCGCCAGCAGCCAAGGCCCCGCCTACGAGCAGTACTTC	CASSQGPAYEQYF	-	TRBJ2-7	TRBV4-1	-
TGTGCCAGCAGCCCCCGGGGACAGGGTAAACGGGAGCAGTACTTC	CASSPRGQGKREQYF	-	TRBJ2-7	TRBV7-9	TRBD1
TGTGCCAGCAGTGAGTTCGAAAACACCATATATTTT	CASSEFENTIYF	-	TRBJ1-3	TRBV6-1	-
TGTGCCAGCAGCGCAGAACTAGCTAACACCGGGGAGCTGTTTTTT	CASSAELANTGELFF	once	TRBJ2-2	TRBV6-1	-
TGCGCCAGCAGTCCATCTCCCTACGAGCAGTACTTC	CASSPSPYEQYF	-	TRBJ2-7	TRBV10-1	-
TGCGCCAGCAGCAGGAAGGCAGATACGCAGTATTTT	CASSRKADTQYF	-	TRBJ2-3	TRBV5-1	-
TGCGCCAGTAAAGAGGGCTGGAACACTGAAGCTTTCTTT	CASKEGWNTEAFF	-	TRBJ1-1	TRBV5-1	-
TGTGCCAGTAGCGGATCCTACGAGCAGTACTTC	CASSGSYEQYF	-	TRBJ2-7	TRBV10-3	-
TGCAGCGTGGGCGGGACTAGCGGGAATAGCTACGAGCAGTACTTC	CSVGGTSGNSYEQYF	-	TRBJ2-7	TRBV29-1	TRBD2
TGTGCCAGCAGTGTGAGTAGGGACAGGGACCAGCCCCAGCATTTT	CASSVSRDRDQPQHF	-	TRBJ1-5	TRBV6-1	TRBD1
TGTGCCAGCACCCCATGGGCACTTTTCGCGCGCCAGGAAGCCCGGAACACCGGGGAGCTGTTTTTT	CASTPWALFARQEARNTGELFF	-	TRBJ2-2	TRBV28	-
TGTGCCAGCAGCTGGGGGGAGAACACTGAAGCTTTCTTT	CASSWGENTEAFF	-	TRBJ1-1	TRBV7-9	-
TGTGCCAGCTCACCCCGGACGGGAGGAACTAAGTACGAGCAGTACTTC	CASSPRTGGTKYEQYF	-	TRBJ2-7	TRBV18	TRBD2
TGTGCCAGCAGCTTTATGGGACTCAGCTCCTACGAGCAGTACTTC	CASSFMGLSSYEQYF	-	TRBJ2-7	TRBV7-1	-
TGTGCCAGCAGTGTTAGCCGGGAGCAGTACTTC	CASSVSREQYF	once	TRBJ2-5	TRBV25-1	-
TGTGCCAGCAGCAACGGGGGGAAGCCCCAGCATTTT	CASSNGGKPQHF	-	TRBJ1-5	TRBV6-5	-
TGTGCCAGCAGTTACTCGAGGCAGGGGGCATACTACGAGCAGTACTTC	CASSYSRQGAYYEQYF	-	TRBJ2-7	TRBV6-5	TRBD1
TGTGCCAGCAGCTTAGCCGGGACTAGCGGCTACAATGAGCAGTTCTTC	CASSLAGTSGYNEQFF	-	TRBJ2-1	TRBV7-6	TRBD2
TGTGCCAGCAGCTTTGCAGGCTACACCGGGGAGCTGTTTTTT	CASSFAGYTGELFF	-	TRBJ2-2	TRBV5-4	-
TGTGCCAGCAGTTTATCAGGGACAGGGGAGAGGGAGCAGTACTTC	CASSLSGTGEREQYF	-	TRBJ2-5	TRBV28	TRBD1
TGCAGCGCATCCCAGGGGAGTAGCTATGGCTACACCTTC	CSASQGSSYGYTF	-	TRBJ1-2	TRBV29-1	-
TGTGCCAGTAGTATAGACCAACTACCCCTAGGCGCAGATACGCAGTATTTT	CASSIDQLPLGADTQYF	-	TRBJ2-3	TRBV19	-
TGTGCCAGCAGCCTCATCGACAGGGCAGCGGGTGGGCTGTTTTTT	CASSLIDRAAGGLFF	-	TRBJ2-2	TRBV28	-
TGCGCCAGCAGCTTGGGACTCACCTCTAGCACAGATACGCAGTATTTT	CASSLGLTSSTDTQYF	once	TRBJ2-3	TRBV5-1	-
TGTGCCAGCAGTTCCATTAGCGGGCGTTTTACGAAGCAGTACTTC	CASSSISGRFTKQYF	-	TRBJ2-7	TRBV28	TRBD2
TGCGCCAGCAGCTTGACTGGTCTACAGCCTTACGAGCAGTACTTC	CASSLTGLQPYEQYF	once	TRBJ2-7	TRBV5-1	-
TGTGCCAGCAGTTTTCAGACCGCTACGGCGGAGCAGTACTTC	CASSFQTATAEQYF	-	TRBJ2-7	TRBV6-5	-
TGTGCCAGCAGCCAAAACCTATGGACAGGGGGTAACTATGGCTACACCTTC	CASSQNLWTGGNYGYTF	-	TRBJ1-2	TRBV13	TRBD1
TGCGCCAGCAGCTTGAACGGGGAAAAGGGGGAAAAACTGTTTTTT	CASSLNGEKGEKLFF	once	TRBJ1-4	TRBV5-1	-
TGTGCCAGCAGTTACTCGCGGGGCACCTACGAGCAGTACTTC	CASSYSRGTYEQYF	-	TRBJ2-7	TRBV6-6	-
TGTGCCAGCAGTCCCAACACGAACACTGAAGCTTTCTTT	CASSPNTNTEAFF	-	TRBJ1-1	TRBV27	-
TGTGCCAGCAGCGTGACTTACAGGGTAAACTATGGCTACACCTTC	CASSVTYRVNYGYTF	-	TRBJ1-2	TRBV28	-
TGTGCCAGCAAATCAGGGCAAGAGACCCAGTACTTC	CASKSGQETQYF	-	TRBJ2-5	TRBV2	-
TGTGCCAGTAGTTCCTTTCAGAGCTCCTACGAGCAGTACTTC	CASSSFQSSYEQYF	-	TRBJ2-7	TRBV19	-
TGCGCCAGCAGTCAGCAGGAGGAGAGCGAGCAGTACTTC	CASSQQEESEQYF	-	TRBJ2-7	TRBV10-2	-
TGTGCCAGCAGTTTGCCGACTAGGCCCAATGAGCAGTTCTTC	CASSLPTRPNEQFF	-	TRBJ2-1	TRBV28	-
TGTGCCAGCAGTGAAGCTCGGACAGGGGGTATCCCCTATAGTTTCGAGCAGTACTTC	CASSEARTGGIPYSFEQYF	-	TRBJ2-7	TRBV6-1	TRBD1
TGTGCCAGCAGCTTGGGGGCGGGGATTGAGCAGTTCTTC	CASSLGAGIEQFF	once	TRBJ2-1	TRBV5-4	-
TGCGCCAGCACGCTAGCTACGAACACCGGGGAGCTGTTTTTT	CASTLATNTGELFF	-	TRBJ2-2	TRBV5-1	-
TGTGCCAGCAGGACAGGAACGAACACCGGGGAGCTGTTTTTT	CASRTGTNTGELFF	-	TRBJ2-2	TRBV19	TRBD1
TGTGCCAGCAGCTTGAGAAGATCTCTAGAAGCTTTCTTT	CASSLRRSLEAFF	-	TRBJ1-1	TRBV5-6	-
TGTGCCAGCAGCGCGGGACAGGGGCTCTACGAGCAGTACTTC	CASSAGQGLYEQYF	-	TRBJ2-7	TRBV11-2	TRBD1
TGTGCCAGTAGTATAGGAACGGGGGACTCCTACGAGCAGTACTTC	CASSIGTGDSYEQYF	-	TRBJ2-7	TRBV19	-
TGCGCCAGCAGCTTGGAATCGATAAACTATGGCTACACCTTC	CASSLESINYGYTF	-	TRBJ1-2	TRBV5-1	-
TGTGCCAGCAGTTCCTGGGTCCGGCATGGGTCCACAGATACGCAGTATTTT	CASSSWVRHGSTDTQYF	-	TRBJ2-3	TRBV27	-